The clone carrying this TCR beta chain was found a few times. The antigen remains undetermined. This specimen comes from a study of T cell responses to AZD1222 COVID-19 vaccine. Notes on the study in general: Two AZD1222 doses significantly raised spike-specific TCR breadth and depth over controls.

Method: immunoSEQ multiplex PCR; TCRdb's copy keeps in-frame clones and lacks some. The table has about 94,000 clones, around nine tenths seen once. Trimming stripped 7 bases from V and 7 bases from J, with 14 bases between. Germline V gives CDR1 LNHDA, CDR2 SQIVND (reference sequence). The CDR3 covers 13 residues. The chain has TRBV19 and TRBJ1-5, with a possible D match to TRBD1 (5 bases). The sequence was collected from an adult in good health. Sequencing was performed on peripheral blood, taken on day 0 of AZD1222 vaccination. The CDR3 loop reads CASTPTAGQPQHF. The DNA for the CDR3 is TGTGCCAGTACCCCGACAGCAGGGCAGCCCCAGCATTTT.